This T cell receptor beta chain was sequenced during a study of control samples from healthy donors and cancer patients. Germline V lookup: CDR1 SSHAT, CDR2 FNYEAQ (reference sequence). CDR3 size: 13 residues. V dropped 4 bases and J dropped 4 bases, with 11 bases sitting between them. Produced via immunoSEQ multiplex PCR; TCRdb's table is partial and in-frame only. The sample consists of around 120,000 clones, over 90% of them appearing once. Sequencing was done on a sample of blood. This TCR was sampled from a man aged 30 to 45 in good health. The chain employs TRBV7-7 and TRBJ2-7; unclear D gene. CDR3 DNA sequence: TGTGCCAGCAGCTGGGCCCTAAATTACGAGCAGTACTTC. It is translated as CASSWALNYEQYF.